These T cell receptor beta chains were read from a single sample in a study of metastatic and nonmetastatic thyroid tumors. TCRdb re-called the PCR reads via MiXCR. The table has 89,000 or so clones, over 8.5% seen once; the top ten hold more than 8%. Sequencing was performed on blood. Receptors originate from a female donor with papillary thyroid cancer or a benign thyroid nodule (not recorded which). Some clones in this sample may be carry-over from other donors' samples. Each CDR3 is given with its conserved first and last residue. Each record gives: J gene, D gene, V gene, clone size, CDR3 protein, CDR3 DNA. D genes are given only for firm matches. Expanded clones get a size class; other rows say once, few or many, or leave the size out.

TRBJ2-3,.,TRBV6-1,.,CASNGGTTGTDTQYF,TGTGCCAGCAATGGGGGGACCACGGGCACAGATACGCAGTATTTT
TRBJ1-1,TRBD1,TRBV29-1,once,CSLGQVNTEAFF,TGCAGCTTGGGACAGGTGAACACTGAAGCTTTCTTT
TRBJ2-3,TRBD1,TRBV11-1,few,CASSLGQGTGTDTQYF,TGTGCCAGCAGCTTGGGACAGGGAACCGGCACAGATACGCAGTATTTT
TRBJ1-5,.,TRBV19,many,CASSIIGSYSNQPQHF,TGTGCCAGTAGTATCATTGGCAGCTATAGCAATCAGCCCCAGCATTTT
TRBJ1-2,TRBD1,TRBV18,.,CASSPNGQGGYGYTF,TGTGCCAGCTCACCTAATGGACAGGGTGGCTATGGCTACACCTTC
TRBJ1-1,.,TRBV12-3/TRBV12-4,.,CASSLAGGTEAFF,TGTGCCAGCAGTTTAGCGGGGGGGACTGAAGCTTTCTTT
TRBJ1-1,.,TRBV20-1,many,CSASTLRNTEAFF,TGCAGTGCTAGTACACTGAGGAACACTGAAGCTTTCTTT
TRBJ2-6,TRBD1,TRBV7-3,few,CASSDRGQSSGANVLTF,TGTGCCAGCTCGGACAGGGGGCAAAGTTCTGGGGCCAACGTCCTGACTTTC
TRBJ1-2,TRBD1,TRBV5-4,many,CASSFGGTGVGYTF,TGTGCCAGCAGCTTCGGCGGGACAGGGGTCGGCTACACCTTC
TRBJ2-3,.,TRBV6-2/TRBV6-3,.,CASSYHRRLTSTDTQYF,TGTGCCAGCAGTTACCACAGGCGGCTAACTAGCACAGATACGCAGTATTTT
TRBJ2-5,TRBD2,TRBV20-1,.,CSARPGGGAWETQYF,TGCAGTGCTAGGCCTGGCGGGGGGGCCTGGGAGACCCAGTACTTC
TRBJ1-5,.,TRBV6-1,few,CASSQGPGGNQLQHF,TGTGCTAGCAGTCAAGGACCGGGGGGCAATCAGCTCCAGCATTTT
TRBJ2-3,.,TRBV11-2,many,CASSLDQGADTQYF,TGTGCCAGCAGCTTAGATCAGGGAGCAGATACGCAGTATTTT
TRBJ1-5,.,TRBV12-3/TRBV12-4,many,CASSFGSQGYQPQHF,TGTGCCAGCAGTTTTGGCTCCCAGGGCTATCAGCCCCAGCATTTT
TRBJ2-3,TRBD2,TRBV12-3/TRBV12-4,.,CASTPGGKGHTDTQYF,TGTGCCAGCACCCCCGGGGGGAAAGGGCACACAGATACGCAGTATTTT
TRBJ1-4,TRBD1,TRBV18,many,CASSPQTGGNEKLFF,TGTGCCAGCTCACCCCAAACAGGGGGGAATGAAAAACTGTTTTTT
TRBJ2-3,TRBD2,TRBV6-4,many,CASSDSTSGATDTQYF,TGTGCCAGCAGTGACTCGACTAGCGGGGCCACAGATACGCAGTATTTT
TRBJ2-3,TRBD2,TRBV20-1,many,CSARPKTGLARDTQYF,TGCAGTGCTAGACCTAAAACCGGACTAGCCCGGGATACGCAGTATTTT
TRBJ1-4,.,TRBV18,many,CASSPRGPTNEKLFF,TGTGCCAGCTCACCCCGGGGACCAACTAATGAAAAACTGTTTTTT
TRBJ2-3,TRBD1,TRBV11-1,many,CASSLVGGSAPTQYF,TGTGCCAGCAGCTTAGTAGGGGGCTCCGCTCCCACGCAGTATTTT
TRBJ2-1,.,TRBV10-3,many,CAISEPYQGAYNEQFF,TGTGCCATCAGTGAGCCCTATCAAGGGGCGTACAATGAGCAGTTCTTC
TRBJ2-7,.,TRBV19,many,CATLDAYYEQYF,TGTGCCACCCTGGACGCATACTACGAGCAGTACTTC
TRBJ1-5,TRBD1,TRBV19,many,CASSMGQAGSQEPQHF,TGTGCCAGTAGTATGGGACAGGCGGGGTCTCAGGAGCCCCAGCATTTT
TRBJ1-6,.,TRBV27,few,CASSDKDNSPLHF,TGTGCCAGCAGCGACAAGGATAATTCACCCCTCCACTTT
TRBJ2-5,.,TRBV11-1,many,CASSCIYPKGEETQYF,TGTGCCAGCAGCTGCATCTATCCCAAAGGGGAAGAGACCCAGTACTTC
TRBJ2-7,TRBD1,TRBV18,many,CASSTGGASYEQCF,TGTGCCAGCTCTACAGGGGGCGCCTCCTACGAGCAGTGCTTC
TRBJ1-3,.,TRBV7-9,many,CASITQSHSGNTIYF,TGTGCCAGCATCACACAGTCACACTCTGGAAACACCATATATTTT
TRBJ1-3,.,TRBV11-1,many,CASSPLGGGSGNTIYF,TGTGCCAGCAGCCCTCTCGGGGGGGGCTCTGGAAACACCATATATTTT
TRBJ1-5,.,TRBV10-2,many,CASSEGRESQPQHF,TGCGCCAGCAGTGAGGGCAGGGAGAGTCAGCCCCAGCATTTT
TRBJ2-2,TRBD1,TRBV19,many,CASIRDRATGELFF,TGTGCCAGTATTCGTGACAGGGCCACCGGGGAGCTGTTTTTT
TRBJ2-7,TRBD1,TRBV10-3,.,CAISSGQGRFAEQYF,TGTGCCATCAGTTCAGGACAGGGGAGATTCGCCGAGCAGTACTTC
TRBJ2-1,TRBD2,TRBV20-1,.,CSASWGLAGVLGMGDEQFF,TGCAGTGCTAGTTGGGGACTAGCGGGAGTCTTGGGGATGGGGGATGAGCAGTTCTTC
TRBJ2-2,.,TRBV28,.,CASSPTVGTGELFF,TGTGCCAGCAGCCCTACGGTAGGGACCGGGGAGCTGTTTTTT
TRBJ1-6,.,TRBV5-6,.,CASSPRGGDNSPLHF,TGTGCCAGCAGCCCCAGGGGAGGGGATAATTCACCCCTCCACTTT
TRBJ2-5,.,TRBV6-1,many,CASSEGPYGPQETQYF,TGTGCCAGCAGTGAAGGACCGTACGGACCTCAAGAGACCCAGTACTTC
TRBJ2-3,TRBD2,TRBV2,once,CARPGTSVFPSTDTQYF,TGTGCCAGACCCGGGACTAGCGTCTTCCCGAGCACAGATACGCAGTATTTT
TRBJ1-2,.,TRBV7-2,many,CASSLDSNYGYTF,TGTGCCAGCAGCTTAGACAGTAACTATGGCTACACCTTC
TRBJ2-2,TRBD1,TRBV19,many,CASNLLGTGGTGELFF,TGTGCCAGTAACCTATTAGGGACAGGGGGCACCGGGGAGCTGTTTTTT
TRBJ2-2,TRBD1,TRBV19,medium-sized,CASSIGTEVTGELFF,TGTGCCAGTAGTATTGGGACAGAAGTCACCGGGGAGCTGTTTTTT
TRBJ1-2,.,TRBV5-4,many,CASSPEVNRGYTF,TGTGCCAGCAGCCCCGAAGTCAATCGAGGCTACACCTTC
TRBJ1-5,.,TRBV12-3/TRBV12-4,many,CASSLALVGVNQPQHF,TGTGCCAGCAGTTTAGCTTTGGTGGGGGTTAATCAGCCCCAGCATTTT
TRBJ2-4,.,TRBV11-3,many,CASSLRDGYIQYF,TGTGCCAGCAGCCTCCGGGACGGGTACATTCAGTACTTC
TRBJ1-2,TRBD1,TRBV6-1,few,CASSALRQGASSYGYTF,TGTGCAAGCAGCGCTCTTAGACAGGGGGCTTCATCATATGGCTACACCTTC
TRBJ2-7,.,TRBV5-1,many,CASSFPGRNPSEQYF,TGCGCCAGCAGCTTTCCGGGACGGAATCCCTCCGAGCAGTACTTC
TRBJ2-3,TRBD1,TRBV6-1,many,CASSDTGGIDTQYF,TGTGCCAGCAGTGACACAGGGGGCATAGATACGCAGTATTTT
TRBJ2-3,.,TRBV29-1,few,CSANPQTGRRDTQYF,TGCAGCGCCAACCCGCAGACAGGGAGGAGAGATACGCAGTATTTT